The 22 T cell receptor beta chains given below trace back to one sample, sequenced in a study of identical twins. TCRdb re-analysed the 5' RACE reads in MiXCR, keeping a single row per CDR3 protein. Found here are approximately 680,000 distinct CDR3 sequences, roughly 7.2% of them singletons; the top ten hold less than 2%. These sequences were also reported in another study, on yellow fever vaccine responses in identical twins.

Sequencing input: PBMCs. Receptors originate from a young woman in good health.

This clonotype was found many times. The chain joins TRBV24-1 to TRBJ2-1; possible D gene TRBD2, 5 bases. The germline V gene has CDR1 KGHDR and CDR2 SFDVKD. CDR3 size: 14 residues. V was cut by 3 bases and J by 2 bases, with 7 bases left in between. CDR3 protein: CATSDGLTYNEQFF. For the CDR3, the DNA is TGTGCCACCAGTGATGGACTGACCTACAATGAGCAGTTCTTC.

This clonotype showed up just a few times. This chain connects TRBV6-1 to TRBJ2-7; tentative D call: TRBD1 (6 bases). CDR3 length equals 14 residues. Looked up from germline, CDR1 is MNHNS and CDR2 is SASEGT. The CDR3 nucleotides are TGTGCCAGCACTGAAGGGGGTTTAACCTACGAGCAGTACGTC. Translation: CASTEGGLTYEQYV.

This chain uses TRBV20-1 with TRBJ2-3; D may correspond to TRBD1 or TRBD2 (5 bases each). Trimming pared 3 bases from V and 5 bases from J, leaving 15 bases between. The CDR3 runs 14 residues. The germline V gene has CDR1 DFQATT and CDR2 SNEGSKA (reference sequence). The CDR3 loop reads CSASTGGGRDTQYF. CDR3 in DNA: TGCAGTGCTAGCACCGGTGGGGGTAGAGATACGCAGTATTTT.

The gene calls are TRBV20-1 and TRBJ2-2, with unresolved D. The CDR3 runs to 13 residues. Germline V gene sequence: CDR1 DFQATT, CDR2 SNEGSKA (reference sequence). Trimming left V 3 bases short and J 8 bases short, with 13 bases between. CDR3 region: CSASLPSRGELFF. The CDR3 coding sequence is TGCAGTGCTAGTTTACCGAGTAGGGGGGAGCTGTTTTTT.

This chain connects TRBV5-1 to TRBJ2-5; the D gene is possibly TRBD1 (6 bases). Germline CDR1 is SGHRS and CDR2 is YFSETQ. This CDR3 has 16 residues. Trimming took 4 bases from V and 5 from J, leaving 21 bases between them. Written as DNA, the CDR3 is TGCGCCAGCAGCAAACAGAACAGGGCCCTCGGGGAGACCCAGTACTTC. Amino acids: CASSKQNRALGETQYF.

This clonotype was counted a few times. V and J are TRBV27 and TRBJ2-7; TRBD2 is a possible D gene (5 bases). The CDR3 contains 13 residues. V was cut by 5 bases and J by 1 base, with 9 bases left in between. Germline CDR1 and CDR2: MNHEY and SMNVEV (reference sequence). The CDR3 loop reads CASSPRLSYEQYF. In nucleotides, the CDR3 is TGTGCCAGCAGTCCCCGACTATCCTACGAGCAGTACTTC.

The chain links TRBV19 to TRBJ2-4; D is ambiguous. The length of the CDR3 is 15 residues. Germline lookup yields CDR1 LNHDA and CDR2 SQIVND (reference sequence). V lost 7 bases, J lost 4 bases, and 17 bases lay in between. This CDR3 is CASNTPTLSKNIQYF. The CDR3 DNA reads TGTGCCAGTAACACTCCGACCCTCAGTAAAAACATTCAGTACTTC.

Note on this clonotype: A much larger clonotype is one base distant, so this may be a read error. CDR3 region: CASSVGTQETQFF. For the CDR3, the DNA is TGCGCCAGCAGCGTGGGGACACAAGAGACCCAGTTCTTC. The chain is built from TRBV5-1 and TRBJ2-5, with a possible D match to TRBD1 (6 bases). The J call may be faulty, since TRBJ2-1 better matches the DNA end. Germline assignment: CDR1 SGHRS and CDR2 YFSETQ. This CDR3 contains 13 residues.

This clonotype was detected only a few times. The V and J genes are TRBV20-1 and TRBJ2-7, with D possibly being TRBD1 or TRBD2 (5 bases each). The CDR3 length is 13 residues. Looked up from germline, CDR1 is DFQATT and CDR2 is SNEGSKA (reference sequence). V was shortened by 6 bases and J by 4 bases, with 16 bases between the two germline ends. The CDR3 nucleotides read TGCAGTGCCAAGGGGCTAGCCATTTACGAGCAGTACTTC. Translated, it gives CSAKGLAIYEQYF.

This chain joins TRBV11-2 and TRBJ2-3; D unclear. Germline CDR1 reads SGHAT; CDR2 reads FQNNGV. V was pared by 5 bases and J by 6 bases, with 24 bases between. CDR3 length equals 17 residues. The CDR3 nucleotides read TGTGCCAGCAGCCGCAGGCCCCAACAGACGCGTACGGATACGCAGTATTTT. Its protein product is CASSRRPQQTRTDTQYF.

This rearrangement joins TRBV28 to TRBJ2-3, with D possibly matching TRBD2 (6 bases). Germline V gene data show CDR1 as MDHEN and CDR2 as SYDVKM. Trimming took off 5 bases at V and 2 bases at J, with 14 bases between the two ends. This CDR3 comprises 15 residues. The CDR3 spells CASSAIAANTDTQYF. The CDR3, as DNA: TGTGCCAGCAGTGCCATAGCGGCGAACACAGATACGCAGTATTTT. The full variable domain, with the rest looked up from reference TRBV28 and TRBJ2-3, is DVKVTQSSRYLVKRTGEKVFLECVQDMDHENMFWYRQDPGLGLRLIYFSYDVKMKEKGDIPEGYSVSREKKERFSLILESASTNQTSMYLCASSAIAANTDTQYFGPGTRLTVL.

J is TRBJ2-7 and V is TRBV7-9, with D possibly called TRBD1 or TRBD2 (5 bases each). The CDR3 loop spans 14 amino acids. In germline, CDR1 is SEHNR, CDR2 FQNEAQ (reference sequence). V was trimmed by 5 bases and J by 2 bases, leaving 13 bases between them. As DNA, the CDR3 is TGTGCCAGCAGCCGGCCGGGACGCCCCTACGAGCAGTACGTC. It is translated as CASSRPGRPYEQYV.

This clonotype came up a few times. J is TRBJ1-4 and V is TRBV6-5; D is undetermined. The CDR3 loop spans 13 amino acids. V lost 2 bases and J 9 bases, leaving 10 bases between the germline ends. Germline CDR1 MNHEY, CDR2 SVGAGI. CDR3 protein: CASSYQLDQKLFF. The CDR3 nucleotides are TGTGCCAGCAGTTACCAATTAGACCAAAAACTGTTTTTT.

Ten or more counts support this clonotype. The genes are TRBV5-1 and TRBJ2-6, with D possibly matching TRBD1 (5 bases). This CDR3 has 16 amino acids. Per germline, CDR1 SGHRS and CDR2 YFSETQ. The germline V and J ends were trimmed by 2 bases and 0 bases, with 9 bases remaining between them. The CDR3 DNA reads as TGCGCCAGCAGCTTTCAGGGTCCCTCTGGGGCCAACGTCCTGACTTTC. Its translation: CASSFQGPSGANVLTF.

The gene calls are TRBV7-6 and TRBJ2-5, with 10 bases aligning to TRBD2. Trimming at V came to 5 bases and at J to 5 bases, leaving 11 bases not matched to a gene. CDR3 length equals 16 residues. CDR1 and CDR2 from the germline V gene are SGHVS and FNYEAQ. The CDR3 reads CASSPLAGATQETQYF. CDR3 DNA: TGTGCCAGCAGCCCCCTAGCGGGGGCTACCCAGGAGACCCAGTACTTC.

The chain combines TRBV2 with TRBJ2-2; D is perhaps TRBD1 (5 bases). The CDR3 runs to 16 residues. V lost 1 base to trimming and J lost 4 bases, with 13 bases between them. Germline CDR1 SNHLY, CDR2 FYNNEI. CDR3 bases: TGTGCCAGCAGTGAAGTCAGGGCGGACGGCACCGGGGAGCTGTTTTTT. This codes for CASSEVRADGTGELFF.

This clonotype has a count of ten or more. The chain carries TRBV12-3 or TRBV12-4 and TRBJ2-7; TRBD1 matches 10 bases. Trimming took 6 bases from V and 6 from J; bases not matched to a gene: 2. This CDR3 region has 12 residues. The CDR3 DNA sequence: TGTGCCAGCAGAGGGACAGGGGTCGAGCAGTACGTC. It codes for CASRGTGVEQYV.

This clonotype was counted many times. J is TRBJ2-1 and V is TRBV12-3 or TRBV12-4; possible D gene TRBD2, 6 bases. The CDR3 is made up of 15 amino acids. Trimming took off 7 bases at V and 8 bases at J, with 21 bases between the two ends. The CDR3 loop is CASTPRAGLGYEQFF. DNA of the CDR3: TGTGCCAGCACCCCCCGGGCGGGATTAGGCTATGAGCAGTTCTTC.

This clonotype was seen only a few times. The chain employs TRBV11-2 and TRBJ1-1; 7 positions match TRBD1. V lost 7 bases and J lost 0; bases outside the gene matches: 8. Germline CDR1 reads SGHAT; CDR2 reads FQNNGV. The CDR3 totals 15 residues. In nucleotides, the CDR3 is TGTGCCAGCACCTGGGACAGCGGTATGAACACTGAAGCTTTCTTT. It yields the protein CASTWDSGMNTEAFF.

This clonotype came up many times. This chain connects TRBV5-6 to TRBJ2-2; D gene unclear. Per the germline V gene, CDR1 is SGHDT and CDR2 is YYEEEE. V was shortened by 0 bases and J by 5 bases, with 8 bases between the two germline ends. CDR3 length: 14 residues. The CDR3 spells CASSLVWETGELFF. CDR3 sequence (DNA): TGTGCCAGCAGCTTGGTATGGGAAACCGGGGAGCTGTTTTTT.

The chain is built from TRBV2 and TRBJ2-2, with D uncertain. Germline lookup yields CDR1 SNHLY and CDR2 FYNNEI. The CDR3 loop spans 13 amino acids. Trimming took off 4 bases at V and 5 bases at J, with 8 bases between the two ends. The CDR3 sequence: CASSADWTGELFF. The CDR3 region has the DNA TGTGCCAGCAGTGCCGATTGGACCGGGGAGCTGTTTTTT. The full variable domain, in which reference TRBV2 and TRBJ2-2 provide the parts outside the CDR3, is EPEVTQTPSHQVTQMGQEVILRCVPISNHLYFYWYRQILGQKVEFLVSFYNNEISEKSEIFDDQFSVERPDGSNFTLKIRSTKLEDSAMYFCASSADWTGELFFGEGSRLTVL.

The chain is built from TRBV2 and TRBJ2-2, with D possibly TRBD1 on 6 matching bases. V was cut by 0 bases and J by 5 bases, with 16 bases left in between. The germline gives CDR1 SNHLY, CDR2 FYNNEI. There are 17 residues in the CDR3. The CDR3 loop reads CASSEAGTSRGTGELFF. The CDR3 DNA is TGTGCCAGCAGTGAAGCGGGGACATCCCGAGGAACCGGGGAGCTGTTTTTT.